The rows below give T cell receptor beta chains drawn from one sample of a study of cytomegalovirus exposure and HLA in healthy donors. The method was immunoSEQ multiplex PCR; TCRdb's version includes in-frame clones alone and lacks a portion of them. The sample holds 150,000 to 200,000 clones, approximately 80% seen once. Material for sequencing was PBMCs. These receptors originate from a woman between 40 and 55 years old in good health and CMV-seronegative. Each CDR3 is given with its conserved first and last residue. A D gene is named only where the DNA matches it firmly. Rows give clone size only sometimes, using once, few, many, or a class for an expanded clone.

abundance	j_gene	d_gene	v_gene	CDR3nt	CDR3aa
few	TRBJ2-3	-	TRBV7-2	TGTGCCAGCAGCTCAGGGCGCACAGATACGCAGTATTTT	CASSSGRTDTQYF
few	TRBJ2-5	-	TRBV6-4	TGTGCCAGCAGTCGGGTCTCTCAAGAGACCCAGTACTTC	CASSRVSQETQYF
-	TRBJ2-7	TRBD1	TRBV11-2	TGTGCCAGCAGCTCCACGCGCGACAGGGGGCAAAGCTCCTACGAGCAGTACTTC	CASSSTRDRGQSSYEQYF
-	TRBJ2-5	TRBD2	TRBV6-1	TGTGCCAGCAGTGAAAGGACCGCCGGGAGGGAGACCCAGTACTTC	CASSERTAGRETQYF
-	TRBJ2-3	-	TRBV6-1	TGTGCCAGCAGTGAAGCGGAGGGAACAGATACGCAGTATTTT	CASSEAEGTDTQYF
-	TRBJ2-2	-	TRBV28	TGTGCCAGCAGTCGATCGACACAGGGGAACACCGGGGAGCTGTTTTTT	CASSRSTQGNTGELFF
-	TRBJ2-3	TRBD2	TRBV9	TGTGCCAGCAGCGTATTTGGTCTAGCGGGGGCCACAGATACGCAGTATTTT	CASSVFGLAGATDTQYF
once	TRBJ2-3	TRBD2	TRBV7-9	TGTTCCAGCAGCTCCATACGGGCCCTAGCGGGGGGGCGAGATACGCAGTATTTT	CSSSSIRALAGGRDTQYF
-	TRBJ1-3	-	TRBV5-1	TGCGCCAGCAGCTCGAGTGGGGGGTTTGGGGACACCATATATTTT	CASSSSGGFGDTIYF
few	TRBJ1-2	TRBD1	TRBV7-2	TGTGCCAGCAGTTTACTACCGGGACAGGGAAGAAATGACTATGGCTACACCTTC	CASSLLPGQGRNDYGYTF
-	TRBJ2-5	TRBD1	TRBV27	TGTGCCAGCAGTTCCCCTCACAGGGGGGAGACCCAGTACTTC	CASSSPHRGETQYF
few	TRBJ2-7	-	TRBV4-2	TGTGCCAGCAGCCATTCGGGCTCCTACGAGCAGTACTTC	CASSHSGSYEQYF
-	TRBJ2-3	TRBD2	TRBV5-6	TGTGCCAGCAGCTTGGTACGGCGGGGGGCCACAGATACGCAGTATTTT	CASSLVRRGATDTQYF
few	TRBJ1-1	-	TRBV2	TGTGCCAGCAGTGTTTACGGGGATAGTCGGGCTTTCTTT	CASSVYGDSRAFF
once	TRBJ2-7	TRBD1	TRBV27	TGTGCCAGCAGTTTATCGCGGGGGACAGGGAGCTCCTACGAGCAGTACTTC	CASSLSRGTGSSYEQYF
few	TRBJ1-2	-	TRBV6-1	TGTGCCAGCAGTGAAAAAGCAGGGAGGAACTATGGCTACACCTTC	CASSEKAGRNYGYTF
-	TRBJ2-7	TRBD1	TRBV6-5	TGTGCCAGCAGGAGGGACAGGGGGGACTACGAGCAGTACTTC	CASRRDRGDYEQYF
-	TRBJ2-2	-	TRBV10-2	TGCGCCAGCAGCGGGACACACACCGGGGAGCTGTTTTTT	CASSGTHTGELFF
-	TRBJ2-7	TRBD2	TRBV7-9	TGTGCCAGCAGCTTAAAGGGGACTACCGCCTACGAGCAGTACTTC	CASSLKGTTAYEQYF
-	TRBJ1-6	-	TRBV23-1	TGCGCCAGCAGTCGAAAATCCGGCAGGGCTCCTCGGAATTCACCCCTCCACTTT	CASSRKSGRAPRNSPLHF
-	TRBJ2-7	-	TRBV6-6	TGTGCCAGCAGTTACTCGCCTACAACGGGGGAGGTCGAGCAGTACTTC	CASSYSPTTGEVEQYF
-	TRBJ1-2	-	TRBV28	TGTGCCAGCAGCCTTACAGGCCAGTTTGGCTACACCTTC	CASSLTGQFGYTF
once	TRBJ1-1	-	TRBV6-5	TGTGCCAGCAGTTTTACAGGGAGCACTGAAGCTTTCTTT	CASSFTGSTEAFF
-	TRBJ1-6	-	TRBV2	TGTGCCAGCAGAGCCTCCCGACAGACTTATAATTCACCCCTCCACTTT	CASRASRQTYNSPLHF
-	TRBJ1-3	-	TRBV6-5	TGTGCCAGCAGTTACAATCAGGGATCTGGAAACACCATATATTTT	CASSYNQGSGNTIYF
-	TRBJ2-7	TRBD2	TRBV6-1	TGTGCCAGCAGTGAAAGACCTGCCTTAGCGGGAGGGGCCTACGAGCAGTACTTC	CASSERPALAGGAYEQYF
-	TRBJ1-6	-	TRBV28	TGTGCCAGCAGTTTAAATTTAGCAGCACCTTCACCCCTCCACTTT	CASSLNLAAPSPLHF
-	TRBJ2-1	-	TRBV7-2	TGTGCCAGCAGCTTACAGGATAGACCCGACAATGAGCAGTTCTTC	CASSLQDRPDNEQFF
-	TRBJ1-2	-	TRBV9	TGTGCCAGCAGCCCCTCCCCGAACACGATCAACTATGGCTACACCTTC	CASSPSPNTINYGYTF
once	TRBJ2-7	TRBD2	TRBV5-4	TGTGCCAGCAGCTTACTCACTAGCGGGGTCTCCTACGAGCAGTACTTC	CASSLLTSGVSYEQYF
-	TRBJ2-2	TRBD1	TRBV6-5	TGTGCCAGCAGGAGACAGGGGGCATACACCGGGGAGCTGTTTTTT	CASRRQGAYTGELFF
-	TRBJ2-3	-	TRBV7-9	TGTGCCAGCAGCCTACCCCCCAGCACAGATACGCAGTATTTT	CASSLPPSTDTQYF
-	TRBJ1-3	-	TRBV9	TGTGCCAGCAGCCCTGACCCGACAGCGCGCTCTGGAAACACCATATATTTT	CASSPDPTARSGNTIYF
-	TRBJ2-3	-	TRBV30	TGTGCCTGGATTCGGGGGTTAGGAGATACGCAGTATTTT	CAWIRGLGDTQYF
-	TRBJ2-2	TRBD1	TRBV27	TGTGCCAGCAGTCTAGGGACAGGGAACACCGGGGAGCTGTTTTTT	CASSLGTGNTGELFF
few	TRBJ2-1	-	TRBV28	TGTGCCAGCAGTGGCCATGAGCAGTTCTTC	CASSGHEQFF
once	TRBJ2-6	-	TRBV4-3	TGCGCCAGCAGCCAAGTGGGGGCCCAAGCTGGGGCCAACGTCCTGACTTTC	CASSQVGAQAGANVLTF
few	TRBJ2-1	TRBD2	TRBV11-3	TGTGCCAGCAGCCCGACTAGCGGGGGGACCTACAATGAGCAGTTCTTC	CASSPTSGGTYNEQFF
-	TRBJ1-1	-	TRBV4-3	TGCGCCAGCAGCCAAGATATTCAGGGTTCGCGTATTAGGGTTGAAGCTTTCTTT	CASSQDIQGSRIRVEAFF
-	TRBJ2-1	TRBD2	TRBV7-6	TGTGCCAGCAGCTTACGGGAGGGCCAAAACTACAATGAGCAGTTCTTC	CASSLREGQNYNEQFF
-	TRBJ2-7	-	TRBV4-3	TGCGCCAGCAGCCAAGATCTTGGAGACTACGAGCAGTACTTC	CASSQDLGDYEQYF
once	TRBJ1-6	TRBD1	TRBV19	TGTGCCAGTAGTATTGGACAGGCGTATAATTCACCCCTCCACTTT	CASSIGQAYNSPLHF
once	TRBJ2-1	TRBD2	TRBV7-9	TGTGCCAGCGGCCGGTTTGGGAGGGTGATGAATGAGCAGTTCTTC	CASGRFGRVMNEQFF
-	TRBJ1-1	-	TRBV21-1	TGTGCCAGCACCCTTTTAGGGAGCCTAATGAACACTGAAGCTTTCTTT	CASTLLGSLMNTEAFF
-	TRBJ1-1	-	TRBV28	TGTGCCAGTCCCCCCTCCACAGGGAGGAACACTGAAGCTTTCTTT	CASPPSTGRNTEAFF
-	TRBJ2-3	-	TRBV11-3	TGTGCCAGCAGCCCGGGGGACGGAGCGGACGTTTATAAAGATACGCAGTATTTT	CASSPGDGADVYKDTQYF
-	TRBJ1-5	-	TRBV19	TGTGCCAGTAGTATTGGGGGCGCGGGCAATCAGCCCCAGCATTTT	CASSIGGAGNQPQHF
-	TRBJ2-5	TRBD2	TRBV2	TGTGCCAGCAGTGAAAGAGCGGGGGCCGGTGAGACCCAGTACTTC	CASSERAGAGETQYF
-	TRBJ2-5	TRBD2	TRBV30	TGTGCCTGGAGTCCGGGACTAGCGGGGGGTACGACCCAGTACTTC	CAWSPGLAGGTTQYF
few	TRBJ2-1	-	TRBV6-6	TGTGCCAGCAGCCCGGGGTACCGGGACAATGAGCAGTTCTTC	CASSPGYRDNEQFF
-	TRBJ1-6	-	TRBV9	TGTGCCAGCAGCCCATTTACCGGGAGGTCACCCCTCCACTTT	CASSPFTGRSPLHF
-	TRBJ1-4	-	TRBV27	TGTGCCAGCAGTCGGGGGAATGAAAAACTGTTTTTT	CASSRGNEKLFF